The sequence of this TCR beta chain was determined in a study of neoadjuvant anti-PD-1 for oral cavity cancer. J gave up 3 bases and V 6 bases, and 12 bases lay outside the gene matches. CDR1 ENHRY and CDR2 SYGVKD come from the germline V gene. The CDR3 totals 16 residues. Generated by immunoSEQ multiplex PCR, the TCRdb table keeps only in-frame clones and is missing some. The table lists tens of thousands of clones, 35% to 55% of them singletons, with around 38% in the top ten. Time point given: after neoadjuvant nivolumab, at surgical resection. The sequence derives from a person aged 35-79 years with oral cavity squamous cell carcinoma. This chain uses TRBV10-3 with TRBJ2-7; 9 nucleotides agree with TRBD1. Sequencing was performed on tumor tissue, taken after nivolumab (anti-PD-1) treatment. The CDR3 here is CAISGTGQGLVYEQYF. CDR3 DNA sequence: TGTGCCATCAGCGGCACTGGACAGGGGCTTGTCTACGAGCAGTACTTC.